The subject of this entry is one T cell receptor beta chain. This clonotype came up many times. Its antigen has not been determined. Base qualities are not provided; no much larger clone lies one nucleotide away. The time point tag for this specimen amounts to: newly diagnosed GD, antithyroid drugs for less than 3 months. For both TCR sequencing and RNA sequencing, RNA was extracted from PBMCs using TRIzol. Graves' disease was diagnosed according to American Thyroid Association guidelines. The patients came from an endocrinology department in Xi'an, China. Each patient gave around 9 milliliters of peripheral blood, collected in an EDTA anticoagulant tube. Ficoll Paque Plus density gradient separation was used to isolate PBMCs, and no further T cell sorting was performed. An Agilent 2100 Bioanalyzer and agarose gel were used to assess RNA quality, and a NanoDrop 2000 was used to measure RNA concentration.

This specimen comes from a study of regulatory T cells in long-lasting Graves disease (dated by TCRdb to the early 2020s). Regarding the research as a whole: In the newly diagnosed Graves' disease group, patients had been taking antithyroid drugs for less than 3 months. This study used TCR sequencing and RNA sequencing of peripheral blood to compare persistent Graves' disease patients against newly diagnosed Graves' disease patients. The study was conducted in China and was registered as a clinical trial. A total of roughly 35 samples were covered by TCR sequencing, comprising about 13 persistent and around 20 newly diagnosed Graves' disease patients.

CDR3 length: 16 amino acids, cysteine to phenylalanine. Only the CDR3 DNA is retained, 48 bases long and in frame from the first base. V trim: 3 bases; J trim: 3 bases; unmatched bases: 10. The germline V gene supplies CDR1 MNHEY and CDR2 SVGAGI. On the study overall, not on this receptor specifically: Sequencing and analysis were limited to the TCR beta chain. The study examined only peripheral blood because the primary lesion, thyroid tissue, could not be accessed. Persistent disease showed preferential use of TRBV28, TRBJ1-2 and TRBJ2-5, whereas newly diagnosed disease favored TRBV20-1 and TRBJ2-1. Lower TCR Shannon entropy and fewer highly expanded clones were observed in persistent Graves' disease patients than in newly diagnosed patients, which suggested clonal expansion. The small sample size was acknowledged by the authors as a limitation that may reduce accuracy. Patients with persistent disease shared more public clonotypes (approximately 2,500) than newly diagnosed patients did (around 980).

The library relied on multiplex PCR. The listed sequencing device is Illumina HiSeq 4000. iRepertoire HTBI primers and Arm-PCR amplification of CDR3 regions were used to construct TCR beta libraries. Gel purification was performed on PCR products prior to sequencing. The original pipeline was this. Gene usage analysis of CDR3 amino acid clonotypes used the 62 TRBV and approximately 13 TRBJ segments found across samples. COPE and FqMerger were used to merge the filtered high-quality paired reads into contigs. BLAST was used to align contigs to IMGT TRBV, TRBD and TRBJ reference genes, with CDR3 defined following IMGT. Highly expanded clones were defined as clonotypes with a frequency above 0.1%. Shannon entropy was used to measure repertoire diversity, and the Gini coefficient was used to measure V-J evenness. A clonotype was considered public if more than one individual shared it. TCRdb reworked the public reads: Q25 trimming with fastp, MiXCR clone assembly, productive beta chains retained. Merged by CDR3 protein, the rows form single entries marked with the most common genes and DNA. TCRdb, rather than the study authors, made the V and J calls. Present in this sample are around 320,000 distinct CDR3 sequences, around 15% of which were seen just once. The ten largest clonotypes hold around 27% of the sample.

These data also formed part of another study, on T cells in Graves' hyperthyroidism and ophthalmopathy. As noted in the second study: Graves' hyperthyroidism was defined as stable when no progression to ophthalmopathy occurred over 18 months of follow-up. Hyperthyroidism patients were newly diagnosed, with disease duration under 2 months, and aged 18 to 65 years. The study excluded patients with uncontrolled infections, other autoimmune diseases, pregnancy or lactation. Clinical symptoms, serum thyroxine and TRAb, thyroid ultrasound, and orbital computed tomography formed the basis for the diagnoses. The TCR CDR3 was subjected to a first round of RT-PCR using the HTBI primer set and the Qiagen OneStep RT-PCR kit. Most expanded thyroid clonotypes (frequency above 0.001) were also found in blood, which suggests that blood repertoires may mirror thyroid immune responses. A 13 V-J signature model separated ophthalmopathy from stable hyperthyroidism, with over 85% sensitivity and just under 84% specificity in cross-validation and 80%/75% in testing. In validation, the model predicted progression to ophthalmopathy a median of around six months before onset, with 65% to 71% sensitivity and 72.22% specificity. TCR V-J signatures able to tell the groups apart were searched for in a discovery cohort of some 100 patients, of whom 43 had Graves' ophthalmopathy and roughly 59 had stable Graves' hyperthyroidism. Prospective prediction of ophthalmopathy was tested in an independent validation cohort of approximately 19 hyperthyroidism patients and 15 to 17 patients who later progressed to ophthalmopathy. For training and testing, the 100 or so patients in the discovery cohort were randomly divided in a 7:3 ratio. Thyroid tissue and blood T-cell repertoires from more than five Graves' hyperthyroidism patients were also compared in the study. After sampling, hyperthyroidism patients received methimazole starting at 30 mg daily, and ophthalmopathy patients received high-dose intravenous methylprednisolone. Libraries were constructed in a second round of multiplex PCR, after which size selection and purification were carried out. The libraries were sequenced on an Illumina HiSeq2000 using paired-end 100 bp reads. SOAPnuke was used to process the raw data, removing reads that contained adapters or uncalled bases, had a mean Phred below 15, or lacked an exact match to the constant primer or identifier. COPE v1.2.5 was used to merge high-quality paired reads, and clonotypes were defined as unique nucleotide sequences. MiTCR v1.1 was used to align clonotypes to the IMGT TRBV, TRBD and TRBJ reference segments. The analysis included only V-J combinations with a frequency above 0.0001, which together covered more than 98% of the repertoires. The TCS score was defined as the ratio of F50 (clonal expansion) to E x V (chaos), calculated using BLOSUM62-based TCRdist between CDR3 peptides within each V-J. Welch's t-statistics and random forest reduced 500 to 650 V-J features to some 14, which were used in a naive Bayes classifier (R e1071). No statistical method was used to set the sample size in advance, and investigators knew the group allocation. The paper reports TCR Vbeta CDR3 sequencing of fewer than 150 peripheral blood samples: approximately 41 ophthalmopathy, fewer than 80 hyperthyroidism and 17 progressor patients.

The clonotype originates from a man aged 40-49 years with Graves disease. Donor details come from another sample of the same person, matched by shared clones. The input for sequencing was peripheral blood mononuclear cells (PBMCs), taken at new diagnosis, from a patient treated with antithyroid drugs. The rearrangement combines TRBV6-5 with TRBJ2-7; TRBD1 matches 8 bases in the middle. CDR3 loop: CASSYAPGRGLYEQYF. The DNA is TGTGCCAGCAGTTATGCCCCGGGCAGGGGGCTCTACGAGCAGTACTTC.